This paragraph covers one T cell receptor (beta chain) sequence. Its specificity is unknown. The data originate from a study of T cell responses to AZD1222 COVID-19 vaccine. Using immunoSEQ multiplex PCR, the repertoire was profiled, and TCRdb retains in-frame clones only, with some absent. The sample consists of roughly 80,000 clones, around 88% of them appearing once. Broader study findings: There were vaccine-associated CD4 TCRs across spike, dominant at 160-218 and 743-854. Donors, mostly white British, included more females; clonal diversity was possibly underestimated.

Second doses at about 4 or about 12 weeks were pooled. Germline V gene sequence: CDR1 MNHEY, CDR2 SMNVEV (reference sequence). The CDR3 consists of 13 residues. Trimming took 5 bases from V and 8 from J, leaving 15 bases between them. This material consisted of peripheral blood, taken 28 days after the second AZD1222 dose. This chain links TRBV27 with TRBJ1-2, with D uncertain. The sequence came from an adult who received the AZD1222 COVID-19 vaccine. The CDR3 nucleotides are TGTGCCAGCAGTCCGTACGAGCAATGGGGCTACACCTTC. Translation gives CASSPYEQWGYTF.